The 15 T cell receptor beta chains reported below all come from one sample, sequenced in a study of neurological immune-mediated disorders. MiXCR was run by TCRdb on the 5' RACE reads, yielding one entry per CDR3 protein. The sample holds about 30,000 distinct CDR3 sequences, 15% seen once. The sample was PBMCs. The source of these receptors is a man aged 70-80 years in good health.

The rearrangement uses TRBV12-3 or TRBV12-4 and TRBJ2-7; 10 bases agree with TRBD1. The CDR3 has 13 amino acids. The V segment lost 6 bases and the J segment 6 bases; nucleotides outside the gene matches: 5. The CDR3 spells CASRRTGGFEQYF. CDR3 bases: TGTGCCAGCAGACGGACAGGGGGGTTCGAGCAGTACTTC.

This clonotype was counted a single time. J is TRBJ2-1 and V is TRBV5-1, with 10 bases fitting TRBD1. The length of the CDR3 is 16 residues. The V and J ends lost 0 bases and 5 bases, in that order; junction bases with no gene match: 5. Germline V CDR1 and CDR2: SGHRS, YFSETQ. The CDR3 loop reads CASSLAGTGADNEQFF. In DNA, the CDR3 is TGCGCCAGCAGCTTGGCGGGGACAGGGGCAGACAATGAGCAGTTCTTC.

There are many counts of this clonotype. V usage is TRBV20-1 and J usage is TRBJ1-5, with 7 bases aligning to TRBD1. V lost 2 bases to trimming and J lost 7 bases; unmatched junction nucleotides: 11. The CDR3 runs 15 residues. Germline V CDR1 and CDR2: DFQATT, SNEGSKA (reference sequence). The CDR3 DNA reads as TGCAGTGCTAGATACAGGGGCGTCGAATCACAGCCCCAGCATTTT. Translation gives CSARYRGVESQPQHF.

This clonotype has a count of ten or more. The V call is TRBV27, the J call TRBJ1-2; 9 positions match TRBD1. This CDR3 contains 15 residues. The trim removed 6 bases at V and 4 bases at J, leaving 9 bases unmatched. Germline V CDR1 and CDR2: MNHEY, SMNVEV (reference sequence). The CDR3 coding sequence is TGTGCCAGCAGGAGAACAGGGGGCGCCGGCTATGGCTACACCTTC. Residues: CASRRTGGAGYGYTF.

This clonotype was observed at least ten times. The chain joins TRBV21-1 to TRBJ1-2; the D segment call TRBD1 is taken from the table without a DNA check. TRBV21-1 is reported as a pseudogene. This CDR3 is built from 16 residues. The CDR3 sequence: CARTSGREAGCDGYTF. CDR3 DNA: TGTGCCAGAACCTCGGGCAGGGAGGCGGGATGTGATGGCTACACCTTC.

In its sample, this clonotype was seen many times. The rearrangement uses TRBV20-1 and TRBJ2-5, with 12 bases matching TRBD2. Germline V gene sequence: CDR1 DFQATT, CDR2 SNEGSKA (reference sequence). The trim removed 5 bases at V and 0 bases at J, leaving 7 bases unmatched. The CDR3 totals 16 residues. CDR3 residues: CSASASSGGDQETQYF. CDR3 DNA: TGCAGTGCTTCTGCTTCTAGCGGGGGGGACCAAGAGACCCAGTACTTC.

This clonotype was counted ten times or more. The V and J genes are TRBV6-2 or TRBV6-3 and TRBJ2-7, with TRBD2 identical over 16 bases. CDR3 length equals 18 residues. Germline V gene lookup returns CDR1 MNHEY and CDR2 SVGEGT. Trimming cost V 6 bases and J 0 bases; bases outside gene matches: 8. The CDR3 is CASSSGLAGGPPSYEQYF. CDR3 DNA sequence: TGTGCCAGCAGCTCGGGACTAGCGGGAGGGCCTCCCTCCTACGAGCAGTACTTC.

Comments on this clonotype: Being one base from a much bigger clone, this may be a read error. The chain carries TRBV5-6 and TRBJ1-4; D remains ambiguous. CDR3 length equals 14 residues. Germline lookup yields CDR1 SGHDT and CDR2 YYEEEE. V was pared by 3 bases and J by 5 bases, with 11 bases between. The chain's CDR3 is CASSYRYGNEKLFF. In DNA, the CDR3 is TGTGCCAGCAGCTACCGGTACGGGAATGAAAAACTGTTTTTT. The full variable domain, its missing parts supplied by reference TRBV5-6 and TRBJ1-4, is DAGVTQSPTHLIKTRGQQVTLRCSPKSGHDTVSWYQQALGQGPQFIFQYYEEEERQRGNFPDRFSGHQFPNYSSELNVNALLLGDSALYLCASSYRYGNEKLFFGSGTQLSVL.

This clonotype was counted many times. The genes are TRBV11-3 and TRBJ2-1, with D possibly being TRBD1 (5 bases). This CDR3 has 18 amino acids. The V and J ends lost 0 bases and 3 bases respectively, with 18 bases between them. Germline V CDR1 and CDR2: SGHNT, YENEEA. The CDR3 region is CASSLDSPKRGDYNEQFF. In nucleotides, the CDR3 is TGTGCCAGCAGCTTAGATTCCCCTAAAAGGGGTGACTACAATGAGCAGTTCTTC.

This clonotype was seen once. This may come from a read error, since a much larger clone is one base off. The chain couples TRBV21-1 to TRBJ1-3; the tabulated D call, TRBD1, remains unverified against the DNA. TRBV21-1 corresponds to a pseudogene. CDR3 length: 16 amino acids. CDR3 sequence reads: CASSPLGHLSGDTIYF. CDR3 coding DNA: TGTGCCAGCAGCCCCCTCGGACATCTCTCTGGAGACACCATATATTTT.

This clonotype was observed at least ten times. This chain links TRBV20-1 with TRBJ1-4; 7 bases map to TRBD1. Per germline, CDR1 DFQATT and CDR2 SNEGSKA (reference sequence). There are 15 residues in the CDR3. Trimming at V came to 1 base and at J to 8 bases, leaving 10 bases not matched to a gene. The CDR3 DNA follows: TGCAGTGCTAGAGCTATAGGGACAGAAGGAGAAAAACTGTTTTTT. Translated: CSARAIGTEGEKLFF.

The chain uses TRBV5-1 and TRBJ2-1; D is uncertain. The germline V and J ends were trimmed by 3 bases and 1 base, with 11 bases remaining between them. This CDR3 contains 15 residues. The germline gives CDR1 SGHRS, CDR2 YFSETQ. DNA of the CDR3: TGCGCCAGCAGCTCCCAGGCCGGGTCCTACAATGAGCAGTTCTTC. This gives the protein CASSSQAGSYNEQFF.

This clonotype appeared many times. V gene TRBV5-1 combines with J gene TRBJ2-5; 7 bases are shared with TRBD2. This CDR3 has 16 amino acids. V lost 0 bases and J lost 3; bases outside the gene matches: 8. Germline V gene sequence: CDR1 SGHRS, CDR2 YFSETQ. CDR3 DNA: TGCGCCAGCAGCTTGGCCCTCAGCGGGACCGAAGAGACCCAGTACTTC. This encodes CASSLALSGTEETQYF.

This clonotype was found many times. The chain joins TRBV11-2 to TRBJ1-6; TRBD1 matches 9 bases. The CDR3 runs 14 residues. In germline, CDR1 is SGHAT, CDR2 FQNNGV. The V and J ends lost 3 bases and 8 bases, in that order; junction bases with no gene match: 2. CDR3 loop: CASSFDRGYSPLHF. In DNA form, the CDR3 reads TGTGCCAGCAGCTTTGACAGGGGGTATTCACCCCTCCACTTT.

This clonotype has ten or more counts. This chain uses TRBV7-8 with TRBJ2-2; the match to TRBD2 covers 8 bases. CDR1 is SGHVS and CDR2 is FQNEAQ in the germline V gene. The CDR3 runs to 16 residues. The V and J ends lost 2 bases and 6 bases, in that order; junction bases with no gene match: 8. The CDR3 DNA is TGTGCCAGCAGCTTACGGGGGGGCTTAGCGTCCGGGGAGCTGTTTTTT. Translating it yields CASSLRGGLASGELFF.